What follows describes a single T cell receptor beta chain. Its antigen is unidentified. These data come from a study of OX40 agonist ivuxolimab in advanced cancers. About the study: The patients got ivuxolimab, which is an agonistic anti-OX40 (CD134) antibody. A diagnosis of hepatocellular carcinoma, melanoma, renal cell or head and neck cancer was present in dose-escalation patients. General study findings and limits: Expansion of clones was among the lowest in partial responders at 0.1-3.0 mg/kg.

Method: immunoSEQ multiplex PCR; TCRdb's copy keeps in-frame clones and lacks some. The table lists approximately 89,000 clones, around 85% of them singletons. The germline V gene encodes CDR1 SGHRS and CDR2 YFSETQ. The CDR3 sequence is 16 residues long. Deletions cut 4 bases from V and 1 base from J, with 16 bases between. This chain links TRBV5-1 with TRBJ2-3; perhaps D is TRBD1 or TRBD2 (5 bases each). This TCR came from an adult with an advanced solid tumor such as melanoma, head and neck, liver or kidney cancer. This specimen consisted of CD4+ or CD8+ T cells sorted from blood, obtained in a trial of the OX40 agonist ivuxolimab. The CDR3 DNA is TGCGCCAGCAGCCGCAATGGGGACGTGGGCACAGATACGCAGTATTTT. It yields the protein CASSRNGDVGTDTQYF.